This entry is about one T cell receptor beta chain. Its antigen is undetermined. The data were produced by immunoSEQ multiplex PCR, yet TCRdb's version contains in-frame clones alone and is incomplete. The data contain hundreds of thousands of clones, 90% to 95% of them seen just once; the ten biggest clones take up 24%. This sample stems from a study of shared clonotypes between healthy human individuals. Study summary: Per donor, CD8 memory used one plate, CD8 naive used two, CD4 memory used three and CD4 naive used three. Study-level findings and limits: Few donors limited the genetic and exposure-history diversity represented. Although depth was large, rarefaction showed that sequencing of the sorted subsets was incomplete.

Naivety among CD8 cells was defined by CD45RO negativity and positive CCR7 selection, thereby excluding terminally differentiated effector memory CD45RA+ cells. Healthy HIV-negative adults with no recent acute infections or vaccinations were recruited as donors. Germline lookup yields CDR1 SGHTS and CDR2 YDEGEE. V was clipped by 1 base and J by 6 bases, with 2 bases between them. The CDR3 totals 10 residues. This TCR was sampled from a man younger than 40 in good health. The rearrangement uses TRBV5-8 and TRBJ2-7; no definite D call. Sequenced: naive CD8+ T cells sorted from blood. The CDR3 DNA follows: TGTGCCAGCAGCTTGTTCGAGCAGTACTTC. Translation gives CASSLFEQYF.